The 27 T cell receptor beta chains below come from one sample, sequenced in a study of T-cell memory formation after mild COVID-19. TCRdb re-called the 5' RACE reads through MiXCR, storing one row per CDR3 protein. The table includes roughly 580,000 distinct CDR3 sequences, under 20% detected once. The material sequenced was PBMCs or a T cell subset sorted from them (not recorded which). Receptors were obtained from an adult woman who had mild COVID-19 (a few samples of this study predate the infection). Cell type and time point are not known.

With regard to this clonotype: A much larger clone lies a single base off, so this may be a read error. The CDR3 nucleotides read TGCGGCAGCAGCCCTCATGCTGGGGACACTGAAGCTTTCTTT. It yields the protein CGSSPHAGDTEAFF. The rearrangement uses TRBV5-1 and TRBJ1-1, with D uncertain. Germline values: CDR1 SGHRS, CDR2 YFSETQ. This CDR3 comprises 14 residues.

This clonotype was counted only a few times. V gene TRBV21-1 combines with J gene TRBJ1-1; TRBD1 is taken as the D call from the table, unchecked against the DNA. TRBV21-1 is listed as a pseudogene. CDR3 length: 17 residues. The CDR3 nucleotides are TGTGCCAGCAGCAACTATCCGCCCGGGACAGAAAACACTGAAGCTTTCTTT. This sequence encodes CASSNYPPGTENTEAFF.

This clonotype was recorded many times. The CDR3 DNA sequence: TGCGCCAGCAGCTTGGCGGAGGGTACGGTAAAAGAGACCCAGTACTTC. It codes for CASSLAEGTVKETQYF. The V call is TRBV5-1, the J call TRBJ2-5, with D tentatively TRBD2 (6 bases). V gave up 0 bases and J gave up 3 bases, with 15 bases separating them. The CDR3 is made up of 16 amino acids. The germline V gene encodes CDR1 SGHRS and CDR2 YFSETQ.

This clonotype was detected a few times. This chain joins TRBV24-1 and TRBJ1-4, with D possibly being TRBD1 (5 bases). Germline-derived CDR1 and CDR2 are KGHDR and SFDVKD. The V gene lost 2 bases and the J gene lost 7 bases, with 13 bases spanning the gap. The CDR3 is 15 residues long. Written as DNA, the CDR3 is TGTGCCACCAGTGATTCGACAGATCGTCGTGAAAAACTGTTTTTT. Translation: CATSDSTDRREKLFF.

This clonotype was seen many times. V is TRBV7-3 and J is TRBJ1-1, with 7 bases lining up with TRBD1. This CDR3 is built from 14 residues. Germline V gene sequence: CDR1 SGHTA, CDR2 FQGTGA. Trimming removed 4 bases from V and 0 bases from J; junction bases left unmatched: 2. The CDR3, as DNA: TGTGCCAGCAGCTCGACAGGGTTGAACACTGAAGCTTTCTTT. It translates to CASSSTGLNTEAFF.

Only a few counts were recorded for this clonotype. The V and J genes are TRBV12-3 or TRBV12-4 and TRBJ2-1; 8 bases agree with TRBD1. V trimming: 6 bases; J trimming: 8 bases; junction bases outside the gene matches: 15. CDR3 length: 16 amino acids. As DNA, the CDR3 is TGTGCCAGCAGCCACTGGGACAGGCATTTGGACTATGAGCAGTTCTTC. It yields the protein CASSHWDRHLDYEQFF.

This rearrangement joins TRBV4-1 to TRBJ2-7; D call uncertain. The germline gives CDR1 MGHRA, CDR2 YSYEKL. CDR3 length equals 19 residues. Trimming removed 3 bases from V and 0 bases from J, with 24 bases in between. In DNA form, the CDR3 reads TGCGCCAGCAGCCACCACCCCGCGGCAGTGCGGTCGAGCTCCTACGAGCAGTACTTC. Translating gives CASSHHPAAVRSSSYEQYF.

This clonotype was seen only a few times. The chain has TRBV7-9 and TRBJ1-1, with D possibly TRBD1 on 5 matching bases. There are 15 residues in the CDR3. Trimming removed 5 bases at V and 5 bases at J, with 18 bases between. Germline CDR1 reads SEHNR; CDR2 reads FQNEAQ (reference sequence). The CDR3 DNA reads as TGTGCCAGCAGCCGCTCGAAAGACAGAGAAACTGAAGCTTTCTTT. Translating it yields CASSRSKDRETEAFF.

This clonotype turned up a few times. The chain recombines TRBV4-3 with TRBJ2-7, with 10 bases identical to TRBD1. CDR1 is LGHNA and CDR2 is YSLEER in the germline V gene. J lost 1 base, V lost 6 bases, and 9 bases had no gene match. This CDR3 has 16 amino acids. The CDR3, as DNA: TGCGCCAGCAGATACTCCGGGACAGGGGAATCCTACGAGCAGTACTTC. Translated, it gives CASRYSGTGESYEQYF.

The CDR3 region has the DNA TGTGCCACCAGCAGAGCCGGGACTAGTGCGATCAATGAGCAGTTCTTC. This encodes CATSRAGTSAINEQFF. The chain joins TRBV15 to TRBJ2-1; 8 positions agree with TRBD2. V lost 1 base to trimming and J lost 6 bases; unmatched junction nucleotides: 8. The CDR3 extends over 16 amino acids. Germline CDR1 and CDR2: LNHNV and YYDKDF (reference sequence).

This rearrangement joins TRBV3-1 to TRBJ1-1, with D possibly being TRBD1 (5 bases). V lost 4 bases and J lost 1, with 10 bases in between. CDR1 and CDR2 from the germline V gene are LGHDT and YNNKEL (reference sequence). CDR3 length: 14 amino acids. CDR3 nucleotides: TGTGCCAGCAGCCCCGGACACTCGAACACTGAAGCTTTCTTT. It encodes CASSPGHSNTEAFF. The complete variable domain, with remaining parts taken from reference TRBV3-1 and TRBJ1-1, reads DTAVSQTPKYLVTQMGNDKSIKCEQNLGHDTMYWYKQDSKKFLKIMFSYNNKELIINETVPNRFSPKSPDKAHLNLHINSLELGDSAVYFCASSPGHSNTEAFFGQGTRLTVV.

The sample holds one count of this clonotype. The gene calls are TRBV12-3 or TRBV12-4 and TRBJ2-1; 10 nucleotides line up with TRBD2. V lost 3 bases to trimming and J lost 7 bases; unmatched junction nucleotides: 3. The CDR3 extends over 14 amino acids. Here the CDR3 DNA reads TGTGCCAGCAGTTTTAGCGGGAGGAGTAATGAGCAGTTCTTC. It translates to CASSFSGRSNEQFF.

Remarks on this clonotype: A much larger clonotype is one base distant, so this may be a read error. CDR3 amino acids: CASSVGDRNYGYTF. The DNA of the CDR3 is TGTGCCAGCAGCGTAGGGGACAGGAACTATGGCTACACCTTC. The genes are TRBV9 and TRBJ1-2, with 8 bases identical to TRBD1. Germline V gives CDR1 SGDLS, CDR2 YYNGEE. J lost 2 bases, V lost 0 bases, and 0 bases had no gene match. The CDR3 runs 14 residues.

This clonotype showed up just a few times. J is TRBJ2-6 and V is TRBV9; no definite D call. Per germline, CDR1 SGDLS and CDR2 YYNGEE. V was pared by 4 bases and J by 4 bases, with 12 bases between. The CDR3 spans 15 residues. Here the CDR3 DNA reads TGTGCCAGCAGCCCTCTGGCCACCGGGGCCAACGTCCTGACTTTC. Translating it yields CASSPLATGANVLTF. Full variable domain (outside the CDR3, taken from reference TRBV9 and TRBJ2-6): DSGVTQTPKHLITATGQRVTLRCSPRSGDLSVYWYQQSLDQGLQFLIQYYNGEERAKGNILERFSAQQFPDLHSELNLSSLELGDSALYFCASSPLATGANVLTFGAGSRLTVL.

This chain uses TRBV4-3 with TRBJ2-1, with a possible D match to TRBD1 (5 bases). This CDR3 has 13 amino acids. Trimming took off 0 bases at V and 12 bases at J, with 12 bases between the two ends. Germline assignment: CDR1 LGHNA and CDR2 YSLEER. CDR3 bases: TGCGCCAGCAGCCAAGAAGGGCGGCAGGGGCAGTTCTTC. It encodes CASSQEGRQGQFF.

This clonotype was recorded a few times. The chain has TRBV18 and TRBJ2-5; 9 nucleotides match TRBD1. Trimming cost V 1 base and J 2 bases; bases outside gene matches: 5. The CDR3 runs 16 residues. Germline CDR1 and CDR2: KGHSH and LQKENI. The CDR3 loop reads CASSPLPGTGQETQYF. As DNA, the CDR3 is TGTGCCAGCTCACCACTCCCCGGGACAGGGCAAGAGACCCAGTACTTC. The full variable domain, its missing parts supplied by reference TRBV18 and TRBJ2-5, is NAGVMQNPRHLVRRRGQEARLRCSPMKGHSHVYWYRQLPEEGLKFMVYLQKENIIDESGMPKERFSAEFPKEGPSILRIQQVVRGDSAAYFCASSPLPGTGQETQYFGPGTRLLVL.

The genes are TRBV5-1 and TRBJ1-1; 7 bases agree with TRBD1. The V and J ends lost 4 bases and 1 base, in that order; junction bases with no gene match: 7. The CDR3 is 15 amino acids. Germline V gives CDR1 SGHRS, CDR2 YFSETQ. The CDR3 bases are TGCGCCAGCAGCCCGTGGACAGGACCGAACACTGAAGCTTTCTTT. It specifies CASSPWTGPNTEAFF.

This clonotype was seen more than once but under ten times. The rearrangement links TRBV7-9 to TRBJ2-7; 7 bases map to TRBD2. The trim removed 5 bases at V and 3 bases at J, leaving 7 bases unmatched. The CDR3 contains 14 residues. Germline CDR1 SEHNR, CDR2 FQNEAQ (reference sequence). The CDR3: CASSPGLPNYEQYF. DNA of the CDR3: TGTGCCAGCAGCCCGGGACTACCGAACTACGAGCAGTACTTC.

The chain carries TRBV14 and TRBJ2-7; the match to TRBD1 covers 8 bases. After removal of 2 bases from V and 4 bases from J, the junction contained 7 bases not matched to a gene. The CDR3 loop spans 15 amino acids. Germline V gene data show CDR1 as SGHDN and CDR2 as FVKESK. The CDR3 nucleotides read TGTGCCAGCAGCCAACTAGATGACAGGGGATACGAGCAGTACTTC. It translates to CASSQLDDRGYEQYF.

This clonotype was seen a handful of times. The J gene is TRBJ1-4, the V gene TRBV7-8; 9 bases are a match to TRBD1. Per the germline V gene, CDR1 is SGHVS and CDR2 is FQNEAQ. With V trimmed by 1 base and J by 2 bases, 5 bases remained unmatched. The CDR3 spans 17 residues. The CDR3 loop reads CASSLGWDRATNEKLFF. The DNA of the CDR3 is TGTGCCAGCAGCTTAGGCTGGGACAGGGCGACTAATGAAAAACTGTTTTTT.

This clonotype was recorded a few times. The DNA of the CDR3 is TGTGCCAGCAGCTTATACCCTAGCGGGGGGGCAGATACGCAGTATTTT. It yields the protein CASSLYPSGGADTQYF. V and J are TRBV7-2 and TRBJ2-3, with 12 bases aligning to TRBD2. Trimming at V came to 2 bases and at J to 4 bases, leaving 4 bases not matched to a gene. Per the germline V gene, CDR1 is SGHTA and CDR2 is FQGNSA. The CDR3 has 16 residues.

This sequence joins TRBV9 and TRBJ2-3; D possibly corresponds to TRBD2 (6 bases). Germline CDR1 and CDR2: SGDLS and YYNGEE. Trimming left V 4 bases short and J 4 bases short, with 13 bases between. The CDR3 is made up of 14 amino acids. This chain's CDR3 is CASSPSGHADTQYF. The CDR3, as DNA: TGTGCCAGCAGCCCCAGCGGGCACGCAGATACGCAGTATTTT.

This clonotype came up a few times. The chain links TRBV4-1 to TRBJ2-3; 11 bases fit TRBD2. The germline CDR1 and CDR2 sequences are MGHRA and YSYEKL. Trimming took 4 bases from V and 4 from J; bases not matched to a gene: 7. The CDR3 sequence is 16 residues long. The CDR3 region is CASSPGSGRAPDTQYF. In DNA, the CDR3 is TGCGCCAGCAGCCCCGGTAGCGGGAGGGCGCCAGATACGCAGTATTTT.

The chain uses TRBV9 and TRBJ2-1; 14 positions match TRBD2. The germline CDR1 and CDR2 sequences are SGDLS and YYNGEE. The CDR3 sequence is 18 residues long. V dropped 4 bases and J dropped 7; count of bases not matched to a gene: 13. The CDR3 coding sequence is TGTGCCAGCAGCCTCCCAGGGGGACTAGCGGGGGCTGAGAATGAGCAGTTCTTC. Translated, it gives CASSLPGGLAGAENEQFF.

CDR3 DNA sequence: TGTGCCAGCAGCTCATCGTCGTATACGCAGTATTTT. Encoded protein: CASSSSSYTQYF. This rearrangement joins TRBV7-9 to TRBJ2-3; D gene uncertain. V was clipped by 4 bases and J by 7 bases, with 9 bases between them. The CDR3 is made up of 12 amino acids. CDR1 SEHNR and CDR2 FQNEAQ come from the germline V gene (reference sequence).

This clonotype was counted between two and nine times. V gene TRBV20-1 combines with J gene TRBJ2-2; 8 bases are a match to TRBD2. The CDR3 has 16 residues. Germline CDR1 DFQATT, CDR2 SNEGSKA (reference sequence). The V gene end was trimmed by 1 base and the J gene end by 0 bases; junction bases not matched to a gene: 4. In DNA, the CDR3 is TGCAGTGCTAGAGCGACGGGAGGGACGAACACCGGGGAGCTGTTTTTT. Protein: CSARATGGTNTGELFF.

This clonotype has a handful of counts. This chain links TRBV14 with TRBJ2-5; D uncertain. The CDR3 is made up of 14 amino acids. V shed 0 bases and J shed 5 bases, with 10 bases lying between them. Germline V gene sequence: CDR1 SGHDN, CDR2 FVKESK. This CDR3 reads CASSQDYQGETQYF. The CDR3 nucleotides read TGTGCCAGCAGCCAAGATTACCAAGGGGAGACCCAGTACTTC.